Listed below are T cell receptor beta chains from one sample, sequenced in a study of blood T cell repertoires in COVID-19. The table came from immunoSEQ multiplex PCR; TCRdb's copy has only in-frame clones and leaves some out. The repertoire holds a few hundred thousand clones, with around four fifths as singletons. Sequencing input: PBMCs or T cells enriched from blood (not recorded which). Source of these receptors: a man aged 40-49 years who had recovered from COVID-19. Each CDR3 is given with its conserved first and last residue. Each record gives: V gene, D gene, clone size, J gene, CDR3 DNA, CDR3 protein. The D gene is left open where the match is weak. Expanded clones are given a class, and other clones once, few, many or no size at all.

TRBV27,-,-,TRBJ2-7,TGTGCCAGCAGTTCCTTTGCGGGAACCGAGCAGTACTTC,CASSSFAGTEQYF
TRBV5-1,TRBD1,-,TRBJ2-5,TGCGCCAGCAGCTTGGTCCCAGGGGGAGTATACGAGACCCAGTACTTC,CASSLVPGGVYETQYF
TRBV15,-,-,TRBJ2-7,TGTGCCACCAGCAGAGATCGGGTGGAGCAGTACTTC,CATSRDRVEQYF
TRBV6-5,-,-,TRBJ1-5,TGTGCCAGCAGTACCTATTATAGCAATCAGCCCCAGCATTTT,CASSTYYSNQPQHF
TRBV18,TRBD1,-,TRBJ2-7,TGTGCCAGCTCACCGTCGGACAGGGGGCTAGAGCAGTACTTC,CASSPSDRGLEQYF
TRBV30,-,-,TRBJ1-5,TGTGCCTGGAGTGAACATAGCAATCAGCCCCAGCATTTT,CAWSEHSNQPQHF
TRBV21-1,-,-,TRBJ2-7,TGTGCCAGCAGCGACGGGACAGGGGGCCTAGCCTACGAGCAGTACTTC,CASSDGTGGLAYEQYF
TRBV7-9,-,-,TRBJ1-2,TGTGCCAGCAGCGAGATCGCAGGGCTCGGCTACACCTTC,CASSEIAGLGYTF
TRBV7-2,-,-,TRBJ1-6,TGTGCCAGCAGCCCTATCCCGCGACAGGCTAGGCCACCCCTCCACTTT,CASSPIPRQARPPLHF
TRBV11-3,-,-,TRBJ2-6,TGTGCCAGCAGCCCCGGGCGGGGCTCTGGGGCCAACGTCCTGACTTTC,CASSPGRGSGANVLTF
TRBV7-2,-,-,TRBJ2-1,TGTGCCAGCAGAAGAGGGGGACCTTACAATGAGCAGTTCTTC,CASRRGGPYNEQFF
TRBV19,TRBD2,-,TRBJ2-7,TGTGCCAGTAGGGGCGGGAGCTCCTACGAGCAGTACTTC,CASRGGSSYEQYF
TRBV7-7,-,once,TRBJ2-5,TGTGCCAGCAGCCGTTACGGGGAGACCCAGTACTTC,CASSRYGETQYF
TRBV5-6,-,few,TRBJ1-2,TGTGCCAGCAGCTTGGTTCAGGCGCGGGTTACCTATGGCTACACCTTC,CASSLVQARVTYGYTF
TRBV5-1,-,-,TRBJ1-2,TGCGCCAGCAGCTTAGGAGAGAACTATGGCTACACCTTC,CASSLGENYGYTF
TRBV9,TRBD1,-,TRBJ1-2,TGTGCCAGCAGCCTCTTACCGGGACAGGGACCCTATGGCTACACCTTC,CASSLLPGQGPYGYTF
TRBV7-9,-,many,TRBJ2-7,TGTGCCAGCAGCTTATCGACGGGGTCCGGGTCGGGGCAGTACTTC,CASSLSTGSGSGQYF
TRBV11-2,-,-,TRBJ2-7,TGTGCCAGCAGCTTTGGGTCAGGGGCAGTATACGAGCAGTACTTC,CASSFGSGAVYEQYF
TRBV19,-,-,TRBJ2-1,TGTGCCAGTAGTATGATCGTACGGGATCAGCAGTTCTTC,CASSMIVRDQQFF
TRBV15,-,-,TRBJ1-3,TGTGCCACCAGTACAGCCTCTGGAAACACCATATATTTT,CATSTASGNTIYF
TRBV27,TRBD2,-,TRBJ2-1,TGTGCCAGCAGTCTCCCGGGACGGGAGGACAATGAGCAGTTCTTC,CASSLPGREDNEQFF
TRBV24-1,-,-,TRBJ2-3,TGTGCCACCAGTGATTTCGGCCAGGGGACAGATACGCAGTATTTT,CATSDFGQGTDTQYF
TRBV18,-,-,TRBJ1-3,TGTGCCAGCTCAGGGACTTCGAGCTCTGGAAACACCATATATTTT,CASSGTSSSGNTIYF
TRBV5-4,TRBD2,-,TRBJ2-3,TGTGCCAGCAGCTTTAGCGGGGGGGCTGCAGATACGCAGTATTTT,CASSFSGGAADTQYF
TRBV7-7,TRBD2,-,TRBJ2-1,TGTGCCAGCAGCTTCGGCGGGGGAGGGCTTGGCAATGAGCAGTTCTTC,CASSFGGGGLGNEQFF
TRBV7-9,TRBD1,-,TRBJ1-2,TGTGCCAGCAGCTTAGACAGAGACAGGGACTATGGCTACACCTTC,CASSLDRDRDYGYTF
TRBV19,TRBD1,-,TRBJ2-7,TGTGCCAGTAGTATCGGGACAGCGTCCATCGGCGAGCAGTACTTC,CASSIGTASIGEQYF
TRBV3-1/TRBV3-2,TRBD2,-,TRBJ2-3,TGTGCCAGCAGCCCAACCAGCGGGGGAGGGATAGATACGCAGTATTTT,CASSPTSGGGIDTQYF
TRBV5-4,TRBD1,-,TRBJ1-2,TGTGCCAGCAGCCCGGGACAGGGGGCGAACTATGGCTACACCTTC,CASSPGQGANYGYTF
TRBV29-1,TRBD1,-,TRBJ1-2,TGCAGCGTTACTTCCGGGACAGGGGCTAACTATGGCTACACCTTC,CSVTSGTGANYGYTF
TRBV12-5,-,-,TRBJ1-1,TGTGCTAGTGGAAGCGACAGCTACACTGAAGCTTTCTTT,CASGSDSYTEAFF
TRBV5-1,-,-,TRBJ1-1,TGCGCCAGCAGCTTGGTTGCTATAGTGAACACTGAAGCTTTCTTT,CASSLVAIVNTEAFF
TRBV5-1,-,-,TRBJ2-7,TGCGCCAGCAGCTTGGGGGGGGACCCCTACGAGCAGTACTTC,CASSLGGDPYEQYF
TRBV7-9,-,-,TRBJ2-1,TGTGCCAGCAGCTTGGCAGGCAGCTACAATGAGCAGTTCTTC,CASSLAGSYNEQFF
TRBV2,TRBD1,-,TRBJ2-3,TGTGCCAGCAGGTCGACAGGGGGCCCCTTGGATACGCAGTATTTT,CASRSTGGPLDTQYF
TRBV30,-,-,TRBJ1-3,TGTGCCTGGAGTCTCGGGGAGTCGGGGAACACCATATATTTT,CAWSLGESGNTIYF
TRBV19,-,few,TRBJ2-2,TGTGCCAGTAGTATTACCGGGTCCGGGGCGAACACCGGGGAGCTGTTTTTT,CASSITGSGANTGELFF
TRBV30,TRBD1,-,TRBJ1-2,TGTGCCTGGAGCACCGGGACAGGGGTCTATGGCTACACCTTC,CAWSTGTGVYGYTF
TRBV5-8,-,-,TRBJ1-1,TGTGCCAGCAGCCCCCTCCGGGGCAGGGGCGCTGAAGCTTTCTTT,CASSPLRGRGAEAFF
TRBV12-3/TRBV12-4,-,-,TRBJ1-1,TGTGCCAGCAGTTTAAGGGTCCGACAGCAAGCTTTCTTT,CASSLRVRQQAFF
TRBV4-1,-,-,TRBJ2-1,TGCGCCAGCAGCCAAGAGGAGAGGTGGGAGCAGTTCTTC,CASSQEERWEQFF
TRBV30,-,-,TRBJ1-2,TGTGCCTGGAGTGTAACAGGGTGGGTGTCGGAAGTCGCCTTC,CAWSVTGWVSEVAF
TRBV29-1,-,-,TRBJ1-2,TGCAGCGTTGCTTGGGGAGGCGGCTACACCTTC,CSVAWGGGYTF
TRBV7-8,-,few,TRBJ2-1,TGTGCCAGCAGCTCTCCCGGACAGCCCTGGATCAACAATGAGCAGTTCTTC,CASSSPGQPWINNEQFF
TRBV30,-,-,TRBJ2-5,TGTGCCTGGAGCCCTCCCAGCCGGGTGACCCAGTACTTC,CAWSPPSRVTQYF
TRBV6-5,-,-,TRBJ1-2,TGTGCCAGCACCCGGGACTTTGAGACCTATGGCTACACCTTC,CASTRDFETYGYTF
TRBV25-1,-,few,TRBJ1-2,TGTGCCAGCAGTGAGCGGTGGGGCTTTTACACCTTC,CASSERWGFYTF
TRBV7-9,TRBD1,-,TRBJ1-1,TGTGCCAGCAGCCCCCCCCGCAGGGGGCTTAACACTGAAGCTTTCTTT,CASSPPRRGLNTEAFF
TRBV18,-,-,TRBJ1-5,TGTGCCAGCTCACCGAACCCAGGGTCTAATAGCAATCAGCCCCAGCATTTT,CASSPNPGSNSNQPQHF
TRBV27,-,-,TRBJ1-2,TGTGCCAGCAGTCGCGAGGGCGGGAGCCTTTCCTATGGCTACACCTTC,CASSREGGSLSYGYTF
TRBV6-5,-,-,TRBJ1-2,TGTGCCAGCTCTAAGTTAGGGGAGGTCTATGGCTACACCTTC,CASSKLGEVYGYTF
TRBV4-2,TRBD1,once,TRBJ1-2,TGTGCCAGCAGCCTCCGACAGGGGACAGAGGGGTATGGCTACACCTTC,CASSLRQGTEGYGYTF
TRBV7-8,-,-,TRBJ2-1,TGTGCCAGCAGCTTAGCGCGGCCGACGAATGAGCAGTTCTTC,CASSLARPTNEQFF
TRBV6-6,-,-,TRBJ1-5,TGTGCCAGCAGTTACGGGCAGGGTAGCAATCAGCCCCAGCATTTT,CASSYGQGSNQPQHF
TRBV30,TRBD1,-,TRBJ1-1,TGTGCCTGGAGCCCTGGCCTGGGACAGGGGAACACTGAAGCTTTCTTT,CAWSPGLGQGNTEAFF
TRBV5-1,TRBD2,-,TRBJ2-1,TGCGCCAGCAGACGAAGCGGGGGGGACTACAATGAGCAGTTCTTC,CASRRSGGDYNEQFF
TRBV4-1,-,-,TRBJ2-4,TGCGCCAGCAGCCATCAGGAATCCAAAAACATTCAGTACTTC,CASSHQESKNIQYF
TRBV2,-,-,TRBJ2-5,TGTGCCAGCAGTGATAGGCAGGGGGGAGGGACCCAGTACTTC,CASSDRQGGGTQYF